The rows below give T cell receptor beta chains drawn from one sample of a study of response to subunit inactivated influenza vaccine. TCRdb reprocessed the RT-PCR reads via MiXCR and lists one record per CDR3 protein. The data contain fewer than 550,000 distinct CDR3 sequences, about 25% of them singletons. The sample consisted of CD4+ T cells sorted from PBMCs, taken more than 4 days after vaccination. These receptors originate from a man aged 45-65 years who received an inactivated influenza vaccine. The CDR3 runs from the conserved cysteine through the conserved F or W. Fields, in order: J gene, D gene, V gene, CDR3 length, clone size, CDR3 DNA, CDR3 protein. D genes are given only for firm matches. Rows may omit the clone size; those that give it use once, few, many or a size class.

J: TRBJ1-6
D: -
V: TRBV7-9
length: 14
size: -
DNA: TGTGCCAGCAGCTTAGCACAGGATAATTCACCCCTCCACTTT
CDR3: CASSLAQDNSPLHF

J: TRBJ2-2
D: TRBD2
V: TRBV7-2
length: 15
size: -
DNA: TGTGCCAGCAGCTTAGGGGGACTAGCGTCCGGGGAGCTGTTTTTT
CDR3: CASSLGGLASGELFF

J: TRBJ2-5
D: -
V: TRBV28
length: 13
size: -
DNA: TGTGCCAGCAGCCGTCCAGGGCGGGAGACCCAGTACTTC
CDR3: CASSRPGRETQYF

J: TRBJ2-3
D: -
V: TRBV10-2
length: 14
size: -
DNA: TGCGCCAGCAGTGAGTCGGGGTTAACAGATACGCAGTATTTT
CDR3: CASSESGLTDTQYF

J: TRBJ2-1
D: TRBD2
V: TRBV5-5
length: 15
size: many
DNA: TGTGCCAGCAGCCTCCGAGCGGGGTCCTACAATGAGCAGTTCTTC
CDR3: CASSLRAGSYNEQFF

J: TRBJ1-1
D: -
V: TRBV2
length: 16
size: -
DNA: TGTGCCAGCAGAGATCCGGCTGGGCGGAGGAACACTGAAGCTTTCTTT
CDR3: CASRDPAGRRNTEAFF

J: TRBJ2-1
D: TRBD2
V: TRBV7-6
length: 16
size: -
DNA: TGTGCCAGCAGCATAGGGAGCGGGAGGTCCTACAATGAGCAGTTCTTC
CDR3: CASSIGSGRSYNEQFF

J: TRBJ2-6
D: TRBD2
V: TRBV9
length: 17
size: -
DNA: TGTGCCAGCAGCTCAATGGGGGGGGGCTCTGGGGCCAACGTCCTGACTTTC
CDR3: CASSSMGGGSGANVLTF

J: TRBJ2-3
D: TRBD1
V: TRBV7-9
length: 15
size: -
DNA: TGTGCCAGCAGCTTGGCGACGGGACAGTCAGATACGCAGTATTTT
CDR3: CASSLATGQSDTQYF

J: TRBJ1-4
D: TRBD1
V: TRBV7-8
length: 14
size: few
DNA: TGTGCCAGCAGCTTTTACAGGGGCAGCGAAAAACTGTTTTTT
CDR3: CASSFYRGSEKLFF

J: TRBJ2-1
D: TRBD2
V: TRBV5-1
length: 17
size: few
DNA: TGCGCCAGCAGCTTAGAACTAGCGGGAGGGCCCTACAATGAGCAGTTCTTC
CDR3: CASSLELAGGPYNEQFF

J: TRBJ2-3
D: TRBD1
V: TRBV7-9
length: 15
size: -
DNA: TGTGCCAGCAGCTTCGGGGACAGGGTCATGGATACGCAGTATTTT
CDR3: CASSFGDRVMDTQYF

J: TRBJ1-5
D: -
V: TRBV12-3/TRBV12-4
length: 14
size: many
DNA: TGTGCCAGCAGTCGTACCGACAGAAATCAGCCCCAGCATTTT
CDR3: CASSRTDRNQPQHF

J: TRBJ2-5
D: TRBD1
V: TRBV29-1
length: 15
size: few
DNA: TGCAGCGTTGAACCGGACAGGGGGTTTTGGGAGACCCAGTACTTC
CDR3: CSVEPDRGFWETQYF

J: TRBJ2-5
D: TRBD2
V: TRBV29-1
length: 14
size: -
DNA: TGCAGCGCAGCGGGACTAGCGGGGGCTCGCGGTCAGTACTTC
CDR3: CSAAGLAGARGQYF

J: TRBJ2-7
D: TRBD2
V: TRBV20-1
length: 13
size: -
DNA: TGCAGTGCTGAACTAGCGGGAGCCTACGAGCAGTACTTC
CDR3: CSAELAGAYEQYF

J: TRBJ2-1
D: -
V: TRBV7-8
length: 15
size: -
DNA: TGTGCCAGCAGCTTACCCCGACAGCGGAACAATGAGCAGTTCTTC
CDR3: CASSLPRQRNNEQFF

J: TRBJ2-3
D: TRBD1
V: TRBV11-2
length: 15
size: -
DNA: TGTGCCAGCAGCTCCCCGGGACAGAGCACAGATACGCAGTATTTT
CDR3: CASSSPGQSTDTQYF

J: TRBJ1-4
D: -
V: TRBV3-1
length: 16
size: -
DNA: TGTGCCAGCAGCCAAGACGTGACTCGAGGACATGAAAAACTGTTTTTT
CDR3: CASSQDVTRGHEKLFF

J: TRBJ2-3
D: TRBD1
V: TRBV7-9
length: 14
size: few
DNA: TGTGCCAGCACCCCGGGGACAGGCCCAGATACGCAGTATTTT
CDR3: CASTPGTGPDTQYF

J: TRBJ2-6
D: -
V: TRBV4-3
length: 19
size: -
DNA: TGCGCCAGCAGCCAACAGGTGCGGGGAAGGACTTCTGGGGCCAACGTCCTGACTTTC
CDR3: CASSQQVRGRTSGANVLTF

J: TRBJ2-1
D: TRBD2
V: TRBV5-1
length: 15
size: once
DNA: TGCGCCAGCAGCAAACTAGCGGAGTCCTACAATGAGCAGTTCTTC
CDR3: CASSKLAESYNEQFF

J: TRBJ2-7
D: -
V: TRBV7-2
length: 16
size: -
DNA: TGTGCCAGCAGCCCCTCTGGGGGGCGCGTCTCCTACGAGCAGTACTTC
CDR3: CASSPSGGRVSYEQYF

J: TRBJ2-3
D: -
V: TRBV5-1
length: 13
size: many
DNA: TGCGCCAGCAGCTTGGACGGCACAGATACGCAGTATTTT
CDR3: CASSLDGTDTQYF

J: TRBJ2-5
D: -
V: TRBV6-6
length: 13
size: few
DNA: TGTGCCAGCAGCCATGGACAGCGGGGGACCCAGTACTTC
CDR3: CASSHGQRGTQYF

J: TRBJ2-7
D: TRBD2
V: TRBV6-5
length: 17
size: -
DNA: TGTGCCAGCAGTTACTCAGGGTCTAGCGGGAGTGTCCACGAGCAGTACTTC
CDR3: CASSYSGSSGSVHEQYF

J: TRBJ1-2
D: TRBD1
V: TRBV12-3/TRBV12-4
length: 15
size: many
DNA: TGTGCCAGCAGTCCGACAGGGGGAACAGGCTATGGCTACACCTTC
CDR3: CASSPTGGTGYGYTF

J: TRBJ1-2
D: TRBD1
V: TRBV5-1
length: 15
size: -
DNA: TGCGCCAGCAGCTTGGGGACAGGGGTTGGTGGAGGCTACACCTTC
CDR3: CASSLGTGVGGGYTF

J: TRBJ1-1
D: TRBD1
V: TRBV25-1
length: 13
size: few
DNA: TGTGCCAGCAGTCGGACAGGGCTCACTGAAGCTTTCTTT
CDR3: CASSRTGLTEAFF

J: TRBJ2-7
D: -
V: TRBV7-2
length: 14
size: -
DNA: TGTGCCAGCAGCTCCCGGAAGGGGACCTACGAGCAGTACTTC
CDR3: CASSSRKGTYEQYF

J: TRBJ2-1
D: -
V: TRBV7-2
length: 12
size: -
DNA: TGTGCCAGCAGCTTAGACTATATTTCGCAGTTCTTC
CDR3: CASSLDYISQFF